These 10 T cell receptor beta chains share one sample of origin, sequenced in a study of blood T cell repertoires in COVID-19. TCRdb's copy holds only in-frame clones and misses some; the assay was immunoSEQ multiplex PCR. Among 250,000 to 350,000 clones listed, more than 75% were seen once. The source material was peripheral blood. The receptor source for this set is a woman in her fifties or sixties who had recovered from COVID-19.

The V gene is TRBV19, the J gene TRBJ1-2; tentative D call: TRBD1 (6 bases). V gave up 5 bases and J gave up 8 bases, with 15 bases separating them. Germline CDR1 reads LNHDA; CDR2 reads SQIVND (reference sequence). The CDR3 has 13 amino acids. CDR3 DNA: TGTGCCAGTAGTTCCCTTAAGGGGACAGGCTACACCTTC. Translation: CASSSLKGTGYTF.

The chain uses TRBV10-2 and TRBJ2-3; no reliable D call. The CDR3 runs 13 residues. Trimming stripped 11 bases from V and 2 bases from J, with 14 bases between. Germline assignment: CDR1 WSHSY and CDR2 SAAADI. The CDR3 DNA reads as TGCGCCTCGAAGTCAGATCTCACAGATACGCAGTATTTT. Its protein product is CASKSDLTDTQYF.

The chain joins TRBV19 to TRBJ2-3; D possibly corresponds to TRBD2 (6 bases). This CDR3 has 16 amino acids. Trimming took off 5 bases at V and 0 bases at J, with 15 bases between the two ends. Germline CDR1 is LNHDA and CDR2 is SQIVND (reference sequence). For the CDR3, the DNA is TGTGCCAGTAGTCCCAGGGCGGGGCCGAGCACAGATACGCAGTATTTT. Amino acid sequence: CASSPRAGPSTDTQYF.

V gene TRBV5-1 combines with J gene TRBJ1-1; D may be TRBD1 (5 bases). The V end lost 5 bases, the J end lost 1 base, and 18 bases lay between the germline ends. Germline assignment: CDR1 SGHRS and CDR2 YFSETQ. This CDR3 comprises 16 residues. CDR3 sequence: CASSPRSGGPNTEAFF. The CDR3 nucleotides are TGCGCCAGCAGTCCACGGTCGGGGGGACCGAACACTGAAGCTTTCTTT. Drawing the rest from reference TRBV5-1 and TRBJ1-1, the complete variable domain is KAGVTQTPRYLIKTRGQQVTLSCSPISGHRSVSWYQQTPGQGLQFLFEYFSETQRNKGNFPGRFSGRQFSNSRSEMNVSTLELGDSALYLCASSPRSGGPNTEAFFGQGTRLTVV.

The rearrangement uses TRBV5-5 and TRBJ2-3, with unresolved D. V was trimmed by 0 bases and J by 0 bases, leaving 11 bases between them. This CDR3 contains 16 residues. CDR1 is SGHKS, CDR2 YYEKEE, per germline (reference sequence). CDR3 nucleotide sequence: TGTGCCAGCAGCTTGGTGACTCAGCTTAGCACAGATACGCAGTATTTT. It codes for CASSLVTQLSTDTQYF.

On this clone: This CDR3 is also generated by other DNA sequences in the sample. V and J are TRBV30 and TRBJ1-2; D possibly corresponds to TRBD1 (5 bases). Trimming removed 3 bases from V and 1 base from J, with 9 bases in between. The CDR3 is 13 residues long. CDR1 and CDR2 (germline): GTSNPN, SVGIG (reference sequence). CDR3 sequence reads: CAWSRDRNYGYTF. In DNA, the CDR3 is TGTGCCTGGAGCAGGGATCGTAACTATGGCTACACCTTC.

This chain uses TRBV29-1 with TRBJ1-2; D is undetermined. V dropped 3 bases and J dropped 0 bases, with 17 bases sitting between them. This CDR3 contains 16 residues. CDR1 is SQVTM and CDR2 is ANQGSEA in the germline V gene. The CDR3 sequence: CSVDDLVAEANYGYTF. CDR3 bases: TGCAGCGTTGATGATCTCGTGGCAGAAGCTAACTATGGCTACACCTTC.

The V call is TRBV4-3, the J call TRBJ2-7; 8 bases align to TRBD2. Germline CDR1 reads LGHNA; CDR2 reads YSLEER. This CDR3 spans 14 amino acids. V lost 4 bases to trimming and J lost 4 bases; unmatched junction nucleotides: 6. This CDR3 is CASSLGTSGYEQYF. The CDR3 DNA reads as TGCGCCAGCAGCCTTGGGACTAGTGGTTACGAGCAGTACTTC.

This clone is a singleton in its sample. The chain recombines TRBV28 with TRBJ2-3; TRBD2 aligns across 11 bases. The V gene end was trimmed by 4 bases and the J gene end by 5 bases; junction bases not matched to a gene: 11. CDR3 length: 17 residues. The germline V gene encodes CDR1 MDHEN and CDR2 SYDVKM. The CDR3 loop reads CASSSIHSGRARDTQYF. The DNA for the CDR3 is TGTGCCAGCAGTTCGATACATAGCGGGAGGGCGCGAGATACGCAGTATTTT. Based on the CDR3 plus reference TRBV28 and TRBJ2-3, the full variable domain is DVKVTQSSRYLVKRTGEKVFLECVQDMDHENMFWYRQDPGLGLRLIYFSYDVKMKEKGDIPEGYSVSREKKERFSLILESASTNQTSMYLCASSSIHSGRARDTQYFGPGTRLTVL.

This clone was counted a single time. The chain is built from TRBV15 and TRBJ2-7, with a possible D match to TRBD2 (5 bases). Between the trimmed V and J ends, which lost 4 bases and 6 bases, there was a span of 10 bases. The CDR3 extends over 12 amino acids. The germline CDR1 and CDR2 sequences are LNHNV and YYDKDF (reference sequence). Here the CDR3 reads CATSTGNREQYF. The CDR3, as DNA: TGTGCCACCAGCACGGGAAATCGCGAGCAGTACTTC.